This T cell receptor beta chain was sequenced in a study of T cell responses to AZD1222 COVID-19 vaccine. The repertoire was sequenced with immunoSEQ multiplex PCR; TCRdb's copy has only in-frame clones and lacks some. The top ten clones hold approximately 6.2% of a sample with 90,000 to 150,000 clones, over 75% of them seen once. This CDR3 has 15 residues. CDR1 is LGHNT, CDR2 FRNRAP, per germline. With V trimmed by 3 bases and J by 3 bases, 5 bases remained unmatched. Findings of the study overall: Close to half of all spike-specific TCRs reportedly target regions of the variants that are unmutated. The study identified only five or six AZD1222 recipients as seropositive at baseline. Clonal diversity was possibly underestimated, and the donors were mostly white British, with more females.

As regards this clone: Its specificity is not known.

The chain combines TRBV12-5 with TRBJ1-5, with 7 nucleotides matching TRBD1. This TCR came from an adult in good health. The starting material was peripheral blood, obtained on day 0 of AZD1222 vaccination. The chain's CDR3 is CASGFGQAFNQPQHF. CDR3 coding DNA: TGTGCTAGTGGTTTCGGACAGGCCTTCAATCAGCCCCAGCATTTT.